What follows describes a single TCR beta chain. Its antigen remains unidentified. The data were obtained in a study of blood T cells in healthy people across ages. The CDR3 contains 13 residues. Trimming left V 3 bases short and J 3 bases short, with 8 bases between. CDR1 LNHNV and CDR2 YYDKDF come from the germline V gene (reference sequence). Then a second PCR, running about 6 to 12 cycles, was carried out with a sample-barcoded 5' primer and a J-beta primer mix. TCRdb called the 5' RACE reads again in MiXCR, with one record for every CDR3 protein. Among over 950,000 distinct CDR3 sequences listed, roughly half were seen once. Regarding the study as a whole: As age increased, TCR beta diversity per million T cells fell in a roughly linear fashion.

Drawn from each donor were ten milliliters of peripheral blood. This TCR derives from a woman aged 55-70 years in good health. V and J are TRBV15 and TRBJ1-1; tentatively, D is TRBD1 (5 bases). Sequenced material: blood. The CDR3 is CATSRQGDTEAFF. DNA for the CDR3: TGTGCCACCAGCAGGCAGGGAGACACTGAAGCTTTCTTT.